Given below is one T cell receptor beta chain in context. As yet, its antigen is unknown. This record belongs to a study of OX40 agonist ivuxolimab in advanced cancers. Looking at the study overall: A mean age of around 60 years, range about 20 to 90, was recorded, and 80% to 90% were male.

General observations from the study: Averaged across samples, CD8+ T cells carried more expanded clones than CD4+ did. Expansion of clones was among the lowest in partial responders at 0.1-3.0 mg/kg.

Some clones are missing from TCRdb's copy, which holds only in-frame ones; the method was immunoSEQ multiplex PCR. The repertoire holds 70,000 to 75,000 clones, with more than 75% as singletons. Sampled blood was obtained at baseline, cycle 4 day 1, and cycle 7 day 1. The CDR3 loop spans 12 amino acids. Germline values: CDR1 MRHNA, CDR2 SNTAGT. Trimming removed 0 bases at V and 8 bases at J, with 5 bases between. The origin of this receptor is an adult with an advanced solid tumor such as melanoma, head and neck, liver or kidney cancer. The chain links TRBV6-4 to TRBJ2-1, with unresolved D. Material: CD4+ or CD8+ T cells sorted from blood, obtained in a trial of the OX40 agonist ivuxolimab. The CDR3 spells CASSDSRHEQFF. The DNA of the CDR3 is TGTGCCAGCAGTGACTCCCGCCATGAGCAGTTCTTC.